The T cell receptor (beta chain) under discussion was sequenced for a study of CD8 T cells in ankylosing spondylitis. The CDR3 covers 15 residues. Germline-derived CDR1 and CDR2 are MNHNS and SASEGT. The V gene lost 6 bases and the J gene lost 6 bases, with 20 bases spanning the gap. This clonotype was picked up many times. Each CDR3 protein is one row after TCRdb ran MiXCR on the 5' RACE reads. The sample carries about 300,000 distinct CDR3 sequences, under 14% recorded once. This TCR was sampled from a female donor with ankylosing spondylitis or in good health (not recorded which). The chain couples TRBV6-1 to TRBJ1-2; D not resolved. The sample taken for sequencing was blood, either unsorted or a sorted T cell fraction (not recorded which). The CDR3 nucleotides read TGTGCCAGCAGGACCCGGTACCTAACGGCGGATGGCTACACCTTC. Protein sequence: CASRTRYLTADGYTF.